These T cell receptor beta chains were read from a single sample in a study of blood T cell repertoires in COVID-19. Assay: immunoSEQ multiplex PCR; the TCRdb copy retains only in-frame clones and omits some. This sample has nearly 250,000 clones; approximately 86% occur once, and the top ten carry approximately 1.5%. Source material: peripheral blood. The receptors here all came from a woman in her sixties or seventies who had recovered from COVID-19. The CDR3 runs from the conserved cysteine through the conserved F or W. The order of the fields is V gene, J gene, clone size, D gene, CDR3 protein, CDR3 DNA. D genes are given only for firm matches. Not all rows give a size; the values are once, few, many and, for expanded clones, a class.

V: TRBV5-4; J: TRBJ1-1; size: once; D: TRBD1; CDR3: CASSLRQGGYTEAFF; DNA: TGTGCCAGCAGCTTACGACAGGGCGGGTACACTGAAGCTTTCTTT
V: TRBV7-3; J: TRBJ2-5; size: NA; D: TRBD2; CDR3: CASSPPGGTSGGETQYF; DNA: TGTGCCAGCAGCCCCCCGGGGGGGACTAGTGGGGGAGAGACCCAGTACTTC
V: TRBV6-5; J: TRBJ1-4; size: NA; D: NA; CDR3: CATRTILGIGEKLFF; DNA: TGTGCCACCCGGACTATTCTGGGCATAGGTGAAAAACTGTTTTTT
V: TRBV5-1; J: TRBJ2-1; size: few; D: NA; CDR3: CASSLGQGINYEQFF; DNA: TGCGCCAGCAGCTTGGGGCAGGGAATCAACTATGAGCAGTTCTTC
V: TRBV19; J: TRBJ1-2; size: few; D: NA; CDR3: CASRGTGNYGYTF; DNA: TGTGCCAGTAGGGGCACAGGGAACTATGGCTACACCTTC
V: TRBV5-1; J: TRBJ1-1; size: NA; D: TRBD1; CDR3: CASFRGQGNTEAFF; DNA: TGCGCCAGCTTCAGGGGACAGGGGAACACTGAAGCTTTCTTT
V: TRBV5-1; J: TRBJ2-1; size: NA; D: TRBD1; CDR3: CASSSDRGGVSEQFF; DNA: TGCGCCAGCAGTTCGGACAGGGGCGGGGTCAGTGAGCAGTTCTTC
V: TRBV11-1; J: TRBJ2-3; size: NA; D: TRBD2; CDR3: CASRSLAGGPIHTQYF; DNA: TGTGCCAGCAGATCTCTAGCGGGGGGGCCGATCCATACGCAGTATTTT
V: TRBV9; J: TRBJ2-2; size: few; D: NA; CDR3: CASSPSVWELFF; DNA: TGTGCCAGCAGCCCGTCGGTCTGGGAGCTGTTTTTT
V: TRBV6-1; J: TRBJ1-2; size: NA; D: NA; CDR3: CASSESGENSLGGYTF; DNA: TGTGCCAGCAGTGAATCGGGGGAGAACAGCCTGGGAGGCTACACCTTC
V: TRBV18; J: TRBJ1-2; size: NA; D: NA; CDR3: CASSPRAQDYGYTF; DNA: TGTGCCAGCTCACCACGGGCACAGGATTATGGCTACACCTTC
V: TRBV9; J: TRBJ2-1; size: NA; D: TRBD1; CDR3: CASSVDIGTGREQFF; DNA: TGTGCCAGCAGCGTAGATATAGGGACAGGGAGGGAGCAGTTCTTC
V: TRBV20-1; J: TRBJ2-2; size: once; D: NA; CDR3: CSASRTGTNTGELFF; DNA: TGCAGTGCTAGTAGGACGGGGACGAACACCGGGGAGCTGTTTTTT
V: TRBV7-2; J: TRBJ2-5; size: NA; D: NA; CDR3: CASSPNRRGAGETQYF; DNA: TGTGCCAGCAGCCCAAATCGACGGGGGGCAGGAGAGACCCAGTACTTC
V: TRBV28; J: TRBJ2-1; size: NA; D: TRBD2; CDR3: CASRPPGGHNEQFF; DNA: TGTGCCAGCAGACCTCCGGGGGGGCACAATGAGCAGTTCTTC
V: TRBV2; J: TRBJ1-2; size: NA; D: NA; CDR3: CASSDGTRTRGYTF; DNA: TGTGCCAGCAGTGACGGGACACGCACGAGGGGCTACACCTTC
V: TRBV10-3; J: TRBJ1-5; size: NA; D: TRBD1; CDR3: CAISDPRTGSNQPQHF; DNA: TGTGCCATCAGTGATCCGAGGACAGGGAGCAATCAGCCCCAGCATTTT
V: TRBV5-1; J: TRBJ1-1; size: NA; D: TRBD1; CDR3: CASSRTGLSTEAFF; DNA: TGCGCCAGCAGCCGGACAGGTTTGAGCACTGAAGCTTTCTTT
V: TRBV6-5; J: TRBJ2-7; size: NA; D: NA; CDR3: CASAGPTEQYF; DNA: TGTGCCAGCGCGGGGCCAACGGAGCAGTACTTC
V: TRBV27; J: TRBJ2-5; size: NA; D: NA; CDR3: CASSLSLHSQETQYF; DNA: TGTGCCAGCAGTTTATCGTTGCACAGCCAAGAGACCCAGTACTTC
V: TRBV6-5; J: TRBJ2-1; size: NA; D: TRBD1; CDR3: CATRRTGSYNEQFF; DNA: TGTGCCACCCGTCGGACAGGCTCCTACAATGAGCAGTTCTTC
V: TRBV12-3/TRBV12-4; J: TRBJ1-1; size: NA; D: NA; CDR3: CASLRTAYTEAFF; DNA: TGTGCCAGCCTCCGGACAGCCTACACTGAAGCTTTCTTT
V: TRBV25-1; J: TRBJ1-4; size: NA; D: TRBD1; CDR3: CASSEYGDREKLFF; DNA: TGTGCCAGCAGTGAATACGGGGACAGGGAAAAACTGTTTTTT
V: TRBV9; J: TRBJ2-5; size: NA; D: TRBD2; CDR3: CASSPGVRGETQYF; DNA: TGTGCCAGCAGCCCGGGGGTGCGGGGGGAGACCCAGTACTTC
V: TRBV19; J: TRBJ1-5; size: NA; D: NA; CDR3: CASYGRGTSNQPQHF; DNA: TGTGCCAGCTACGGGCGGGGGACGAGCAATCAGCCCCAGCATTTT
V: TRBV3-1/TRBV3-2; J: TRBJ2-3; size: NA; D: TRBD2; CDR3: CASSRGGAGDTQYF; DNA: TGTGCCAGCAGCCGCGGGGGTGCGGGGGATACGCAGTATTTT
V: TRBV25-1; J: TRBJ1-4; size: NA; D: NA; CDR3: CASSDLYRTNEKLFF; DNA: TGTGCCAGCAGTGACCTTTACAGGACTAATGAAAAACTGTTTTTT
V: TRBV12-3/TRBV12-4; J: TRBJ2-5; size: NA; D: TRBD1; CDR3: CASSRDRQETQYF; DNA: TGTGCCAGCAGTCGGGACAGGCAAGAGACCCAGTACTTC
V: TRBV6-5; J: TRBJ2-3; size: NA; D: TRBD2; CDR3: CASSYSGGADTQYF; DNA: TGTGCCAGCAGTTATAGCGGGGGAGCAGATACGCAGTATTTT
V: TRBV7-2; J: TRBJ2-7; size: NA; D: NA; CDR3: CASSLVATVSSYEQYF; DNA: TGTGCCAGCAGCTTAGTAGCGACGGTGAGCTCCTACGAGCAGTACTTC
V: TRBV27; J: TRBJ1-4; size: NA; D: NA; CDR3: CASSLQGQNEKLFF; DNA: TGTGCCAGCAGTTTACAGGGCCAAAATGAAAAACTGTTTTTT
V: TRBV7-2; J: TRBJ2-3; size: NA; D: TRBD2; CDR3: CASSFQLREGTQYF; DNA: TGTGCCAGCAGCTTTCAGCTACGGGAGGGTACGCAGTATTTT
V: TRBV6-2/TRBV6-3; J: TRBJ2-4; size: once; D: TRBD2; CDR3: CASSYRRLAGGPGKNIQYF; DNA: TGTGCCAGCAGTTACCGGAGACTAGCGGGGGGCCCGGGCAAAAACATTCAGTACTTC
V: TRBV7-2; J: TRBJ2-3; size: NA; D: NA; CDR3: CASSLGLADTQYF; DNA: TGTGCCAGCAGCTTAGGGCTAGCAGATACGCAGTATTTT